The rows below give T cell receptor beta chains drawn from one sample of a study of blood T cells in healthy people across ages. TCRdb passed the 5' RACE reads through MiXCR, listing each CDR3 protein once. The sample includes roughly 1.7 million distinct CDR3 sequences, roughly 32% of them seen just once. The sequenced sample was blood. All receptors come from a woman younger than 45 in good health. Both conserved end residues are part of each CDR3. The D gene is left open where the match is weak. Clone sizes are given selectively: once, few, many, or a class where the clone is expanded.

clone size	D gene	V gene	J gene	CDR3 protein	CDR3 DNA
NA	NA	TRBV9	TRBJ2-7	CASSAGRLSSYEQYF	TGTGCCAGCAGCGCCGGACGGTTGAGCTCCTACGAGCAGTACTTC
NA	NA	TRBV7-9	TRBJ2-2	CASSLVNGELFF	TGTGCCAGCAGCTTAGTTAACGGGGAGCTGTTTTTT
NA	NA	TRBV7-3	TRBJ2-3	CASSFSEANTDTQYF	TGTGCCAGCAGCTTTAGCGAGGCGAACACAGATACGCAGTATTTT
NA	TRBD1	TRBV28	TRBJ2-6	CASSPPAGQGPNVLTF	TGTGCCAGCAGCCCGCCCGCCGGACAGGGACCCAACGTCCTGACTTTC
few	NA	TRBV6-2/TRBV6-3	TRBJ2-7	CASSYQDVYEQYF	TGTGCCAGCAGTTACCAGGACGTCTACGAGCAGTACTTC
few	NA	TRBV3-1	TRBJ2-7	CASSQDVWQPGNLYEQYF	TGTGCCAGCAGCCAAGATGTGTGGCAGCCCGGGAACCTATACGAGCAGTACTTC
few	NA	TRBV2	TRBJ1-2	CASSEYRYGYTF	TGTGCCAGCAGTGAATATCGCTATGGCTACACCTTC
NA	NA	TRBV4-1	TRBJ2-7	CASSQQGREQYF	TGCGCCAGCAGCCAACAGGGAAGGGAGCAGTACTTC
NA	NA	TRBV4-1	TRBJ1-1	CASSQIGGPAFF	TGCGCCAGCAGCCAGATTGGCGGCCCGGCTTTCTTT
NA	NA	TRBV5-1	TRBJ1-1	CASAGGTEAFF	TGCGCCAGCGCCGGGGGCACTGAAGCTTTCTTT
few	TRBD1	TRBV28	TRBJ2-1	CASSTPGQGHNEQFF	TGTGCCAGCAGTACACCGGGACAGGGCCACAATGAGCAGTTCTTC
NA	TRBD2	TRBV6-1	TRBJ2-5	CASRKRGLQETQYF	TGTGCCAGCAGAAAGCGGGGGCTACAAGAGACCCAGTACTTC
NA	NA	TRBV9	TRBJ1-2	CASSTSLENYGYTF	TGTGCCAGCAGCACCTCACTTGAGAACTATGGCTACACCTTC
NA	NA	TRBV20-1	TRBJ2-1	CSARDWSGQYNEQFF	TGCAGTGCTAGAGATTGGAGCGGGCAGTACAATGAGCAGTTCTTC
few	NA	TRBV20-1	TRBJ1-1	CSAREPLNTEAFF	TGCAGTGCTAGAGAACCGCTGAACACTGAAGCTTTCTTT
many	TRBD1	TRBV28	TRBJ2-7	CASSLPGTEYEQYF	TGTGCCAGCAGTTTACCCGGGACAGAATACGAGCAGTACTTC
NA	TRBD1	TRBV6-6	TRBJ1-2	CASSILQGASGYTF	TGTGCCAGCAGTATACTGCAGGGGGCAAGTGGCTACACCTTC
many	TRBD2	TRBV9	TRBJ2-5	CASSPSGGPGETQYF	TGCGCCAGCAGCCCTAGCGGGGGCCCGGGAGAGACCCAGTACTTC
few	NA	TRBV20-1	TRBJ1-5	CSARDRRNNQPQHF	TGCAGTGCTAGAGATAGGCGAAATAATCAGCCCCAGCATTTT
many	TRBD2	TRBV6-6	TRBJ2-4	CASRNLAGVAKNIQYF	TGTGCCAGCAGAAACCTAGCGGGAGTAGCCAAAAACATTCAGTACTTC
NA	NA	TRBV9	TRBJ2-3	CASSVVEGRDTQYF	TGTGCCAGCAGCGTAGTGGAGGGTCGAGATACGCAGTATTTT
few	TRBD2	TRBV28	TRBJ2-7	CASSDPGLAGSHEQYF	TGTGCCAGCAGTGACCCGGGACTAGCGGGATCCCACGAGCAGTACTTC
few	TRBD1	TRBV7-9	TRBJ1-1	CASSSPRTGTIEAFF	TGTGCCAGCAGCTCCCCTAGGACAGGGACTATTGAAGCTTTCTTT
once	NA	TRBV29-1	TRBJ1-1	CSTGYPGTEAFF	TGCAGCACAGGGTATCCGGGCACTGAAGCTTTCTTT
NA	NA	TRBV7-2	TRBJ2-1	CASSFSLGEAYNEQFF	TGTGCCAGCAGCTTTAGTTTGGGGGAGGCCTACAATGAGCAGTTCTTC
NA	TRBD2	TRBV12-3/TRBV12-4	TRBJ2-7	CASSSPGTSGNEQYF	TGTGCCAGCAGTTCTCCCGGGACTAGCGGGAACGAGCAGTACTTC
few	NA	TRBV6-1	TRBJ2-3	CASRTETLGGDTQYF	TGTGCCAGCCGGACAGAGACCCTTGGAGGAGATACGCAGTATTTT
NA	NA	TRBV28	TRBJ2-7	CASSPHSGGFYERYF	TGTGCCAGCAGTCCCCATTCCGGTGGCTTCTACGAGCGGTACTTC
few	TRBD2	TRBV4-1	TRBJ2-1	CASSQVALAGDEQFF	TGCGCCAGCAGCCAAGTTGCCCTAGCGGGCGATGAGCAGTTCTTC
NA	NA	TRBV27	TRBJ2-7	CASSFEGSSGEPYF	TGTGCCAGCAGTTTCGAGGGGAGTTCAGGAGAGCCGTACTTC
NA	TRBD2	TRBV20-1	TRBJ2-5	CSAETSGTSYQETQYF	TGCAGTGCTGAAACTAGCGGGACATCGTACCAAGAGACCCAGTACTTC
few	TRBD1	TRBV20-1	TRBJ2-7	CSAVRTGGLYEQYF	TGCAGTGCCGTTAGGACAGGGGGCCTGTACGAGCAGTACTTC
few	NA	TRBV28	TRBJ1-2	CASSTRDFMVFFYGYTF	TGTGCCAGCAGTACCCGGGATTTTATGGTATTTTTCTATGGCTACACCTTC
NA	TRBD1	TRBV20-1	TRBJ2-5	CSARGQGKLETQYF	TGCAGTGCACGGGGACAGGGGAAGTTAGAGACCCAGTACTTC
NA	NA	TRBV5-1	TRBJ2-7	CASSLANRLYEQYF	TGCGCCAGCAGCTTGGCCAATCGGCTCTACGAGCAGTACTTC
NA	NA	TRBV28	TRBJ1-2	CASSKRGRAYGYTF	TGTGCCAGCAGTAAAAGGGGCAGGGCTTATGGCTACACCTTC
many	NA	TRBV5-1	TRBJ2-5	CASSLVQETQYF	TGTGCCAGCAGCCTAGTCCAAGAGACCCAGTACTTC